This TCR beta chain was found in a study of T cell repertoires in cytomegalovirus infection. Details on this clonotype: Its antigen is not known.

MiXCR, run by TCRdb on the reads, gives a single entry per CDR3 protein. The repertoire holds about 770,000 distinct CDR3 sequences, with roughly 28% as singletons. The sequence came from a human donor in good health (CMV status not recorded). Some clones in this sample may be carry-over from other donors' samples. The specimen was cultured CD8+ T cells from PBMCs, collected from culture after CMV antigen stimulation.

The CDR3 DNA follows: TGTGCCAGCAGTCCAACTAGGGGCGTCGATGAGCAGTTCTTC. It codes for CASSPTRGVDEQFF. The chain has TRBV12-3 or TRBV12-4 and TRBJ2-1; either TRBD1 or TRBD2 may supply D (5 bases each). This CDR3 contains 14 residues. V shed 5 bases and J shed 8 bases, with 16 bases lying between them.